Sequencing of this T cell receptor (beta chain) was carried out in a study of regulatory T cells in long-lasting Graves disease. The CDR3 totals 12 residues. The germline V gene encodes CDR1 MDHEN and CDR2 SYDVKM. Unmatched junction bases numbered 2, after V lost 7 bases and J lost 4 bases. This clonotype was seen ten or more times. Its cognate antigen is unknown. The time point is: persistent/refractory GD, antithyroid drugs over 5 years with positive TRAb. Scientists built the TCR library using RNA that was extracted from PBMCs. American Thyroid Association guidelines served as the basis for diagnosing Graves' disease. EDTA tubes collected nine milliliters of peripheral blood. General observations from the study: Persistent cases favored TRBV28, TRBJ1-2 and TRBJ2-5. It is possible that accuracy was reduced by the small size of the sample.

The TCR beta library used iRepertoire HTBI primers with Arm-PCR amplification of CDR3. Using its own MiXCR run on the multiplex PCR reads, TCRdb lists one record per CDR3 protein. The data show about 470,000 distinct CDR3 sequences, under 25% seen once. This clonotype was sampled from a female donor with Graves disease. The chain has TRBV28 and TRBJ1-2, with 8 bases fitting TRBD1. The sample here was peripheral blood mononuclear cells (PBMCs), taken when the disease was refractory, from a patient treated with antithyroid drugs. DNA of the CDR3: TGTGCCAGCAATACAGGGGGCTATGGCTACACCTTC. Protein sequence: CASNTGGYGYTF.